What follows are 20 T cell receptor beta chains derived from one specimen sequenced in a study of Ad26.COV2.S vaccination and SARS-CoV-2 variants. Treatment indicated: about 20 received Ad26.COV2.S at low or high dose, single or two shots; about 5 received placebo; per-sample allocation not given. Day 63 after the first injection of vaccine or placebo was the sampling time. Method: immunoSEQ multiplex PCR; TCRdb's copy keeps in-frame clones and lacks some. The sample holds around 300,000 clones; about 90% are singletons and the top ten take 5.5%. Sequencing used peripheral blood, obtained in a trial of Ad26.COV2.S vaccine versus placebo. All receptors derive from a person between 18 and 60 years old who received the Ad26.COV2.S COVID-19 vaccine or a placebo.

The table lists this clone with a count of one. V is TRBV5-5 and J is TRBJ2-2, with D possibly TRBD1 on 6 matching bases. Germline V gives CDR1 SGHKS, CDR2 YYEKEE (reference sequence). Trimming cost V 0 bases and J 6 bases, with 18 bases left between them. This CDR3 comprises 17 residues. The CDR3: CASSLGQNWAGAGELFF. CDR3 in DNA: TGTGCCAGCAGCTTGGGGCAGAATTGGGCAGGGGCCGGGGAGCTGTTTTTT.

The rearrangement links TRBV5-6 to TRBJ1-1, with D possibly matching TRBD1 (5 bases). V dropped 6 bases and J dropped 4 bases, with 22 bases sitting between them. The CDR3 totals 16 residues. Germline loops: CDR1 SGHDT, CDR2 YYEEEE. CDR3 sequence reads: CASINWGTSTSTEAFF. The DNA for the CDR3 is TGTGCCAGCATTAACTGGGGCACAAGCACTTCCACTGAAGCTTTCTTT.

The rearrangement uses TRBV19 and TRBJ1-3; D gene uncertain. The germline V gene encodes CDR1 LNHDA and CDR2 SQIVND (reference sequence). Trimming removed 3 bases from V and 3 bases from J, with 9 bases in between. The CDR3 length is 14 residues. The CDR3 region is CASSIAPVGNTIYF. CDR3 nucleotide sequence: TGTGCCAGTAGTATTGCGCCTGTTGGAAACACCATATATTTT.

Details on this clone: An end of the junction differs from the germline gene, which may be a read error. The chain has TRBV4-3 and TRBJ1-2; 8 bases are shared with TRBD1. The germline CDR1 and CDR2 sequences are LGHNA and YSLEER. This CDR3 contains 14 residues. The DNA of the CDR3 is TGCGCCACCAGCCGACCGGGACAGGTCACTGGCTACACCTTC. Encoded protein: CATSRPGQVTGYTF.

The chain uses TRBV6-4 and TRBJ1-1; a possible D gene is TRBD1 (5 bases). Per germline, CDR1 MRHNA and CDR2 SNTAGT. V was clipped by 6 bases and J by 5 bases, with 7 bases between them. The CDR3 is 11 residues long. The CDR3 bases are TGTGCCAGCAGCGAGGGGACTGAAGCTTTCTTT. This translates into CASSEGTEAFF.

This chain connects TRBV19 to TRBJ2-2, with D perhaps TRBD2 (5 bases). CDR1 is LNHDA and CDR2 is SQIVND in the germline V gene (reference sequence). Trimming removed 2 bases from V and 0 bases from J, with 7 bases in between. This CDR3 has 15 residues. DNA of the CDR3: TGTGCCAGTAGTATATACGGGACGAACACCGGGGAGCTGTTTTTT. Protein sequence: CASSIYGTNTGELFF.

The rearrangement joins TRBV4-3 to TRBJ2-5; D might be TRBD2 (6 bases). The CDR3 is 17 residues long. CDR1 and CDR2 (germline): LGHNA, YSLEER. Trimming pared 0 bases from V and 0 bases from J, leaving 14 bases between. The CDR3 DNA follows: TGCGCCAGCAGCCAAGATGGAGGGCCCTCAGACCAAGAGACCCAGTACTTC. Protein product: CASSQDGGPSDQETQYF.

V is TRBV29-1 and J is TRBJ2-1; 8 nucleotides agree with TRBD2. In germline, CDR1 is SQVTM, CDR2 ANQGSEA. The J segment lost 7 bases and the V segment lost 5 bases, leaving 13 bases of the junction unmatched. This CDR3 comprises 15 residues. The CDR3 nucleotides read TGCAGCGTTCCTCGTAGCGGGGCCCTCTGGAATGAGCAGTTCTTC. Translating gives CSVPRSGALWNEQFF.

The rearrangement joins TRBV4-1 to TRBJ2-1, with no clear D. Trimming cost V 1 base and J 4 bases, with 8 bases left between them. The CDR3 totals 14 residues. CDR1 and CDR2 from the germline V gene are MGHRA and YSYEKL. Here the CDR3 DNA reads TGCGCCAGCAGCCAAGTGGCAGGATACAATGAGCAGTTCTTC. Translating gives CASSQVAGYNEQFF.

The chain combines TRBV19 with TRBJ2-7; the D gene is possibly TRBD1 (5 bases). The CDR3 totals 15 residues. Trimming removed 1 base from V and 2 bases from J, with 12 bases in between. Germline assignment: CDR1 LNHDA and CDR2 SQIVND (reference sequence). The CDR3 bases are TGTGCCAGTAGTATAGTCTCCGACAGAGCCTACGAGCAGTACTTC. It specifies CASSIVSDRAYEQYF.

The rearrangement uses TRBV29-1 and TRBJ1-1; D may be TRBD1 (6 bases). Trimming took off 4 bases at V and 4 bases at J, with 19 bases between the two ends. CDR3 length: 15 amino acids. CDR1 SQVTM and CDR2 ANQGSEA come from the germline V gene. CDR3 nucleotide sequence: TGCAGCGTTGTGAGGGGGGGCACAGGGCTCACTGAAGCTTTCTTT. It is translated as CSVVRGGTGLTEAFF.

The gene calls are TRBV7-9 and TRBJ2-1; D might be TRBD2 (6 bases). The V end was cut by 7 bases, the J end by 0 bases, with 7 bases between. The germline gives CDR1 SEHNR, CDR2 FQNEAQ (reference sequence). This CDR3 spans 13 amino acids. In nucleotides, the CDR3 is TGTGCCAGCACCGGGGGCTCCTACAATGAGCAGTTCTTC. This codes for CASTGGSYNEQFF.

CDR3 amino acids: CASSFSSGNTIYF. CDR3 coding DNA: TGTGCCAGCAGCTTCTCATCTGGAAACACCATATATTTT. This rearrangement joins TRBV5-6 to TRBJ1-3, with D unresolved. Trimming took off 2 bases at V and 1 base at J, with 4 bases between the two ends. CDR1 and CDR2 from the germline V gene are SGHDT and YYEEEE. The CDR3 length is 13 residues.

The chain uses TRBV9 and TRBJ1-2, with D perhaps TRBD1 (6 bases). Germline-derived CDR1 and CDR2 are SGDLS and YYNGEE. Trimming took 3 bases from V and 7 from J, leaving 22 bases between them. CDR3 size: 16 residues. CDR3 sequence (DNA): TGTGCCAGCAGCGCCGTACAGGGTACTTCTTCTAGTGGCTACACCTTC. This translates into CASSAVQGTSSSGYTF.

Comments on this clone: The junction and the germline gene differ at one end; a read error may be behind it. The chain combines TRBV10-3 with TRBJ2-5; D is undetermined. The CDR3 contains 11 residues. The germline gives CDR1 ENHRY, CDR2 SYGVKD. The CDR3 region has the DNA TGTGCCATCAGTGACCACGAGACCCAGTACTTC. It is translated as CAISDHETQYF.

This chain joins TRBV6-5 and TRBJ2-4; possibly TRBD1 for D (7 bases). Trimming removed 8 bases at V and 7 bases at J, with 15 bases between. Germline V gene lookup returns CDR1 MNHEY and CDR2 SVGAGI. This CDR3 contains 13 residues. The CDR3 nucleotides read TGTGCCAGCTCAATCAGGGGGGCTAACATTCAGTACTTC. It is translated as CASSIRGANIQYF.

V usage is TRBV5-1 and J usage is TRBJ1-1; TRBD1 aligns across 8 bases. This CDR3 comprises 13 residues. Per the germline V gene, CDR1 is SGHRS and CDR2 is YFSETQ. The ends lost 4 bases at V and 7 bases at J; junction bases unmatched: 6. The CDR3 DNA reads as TGCGCCAGCAGCACCCGACAGGGGTTTGAAGCTTTCTTT. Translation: CASSTRQGFEAFF.

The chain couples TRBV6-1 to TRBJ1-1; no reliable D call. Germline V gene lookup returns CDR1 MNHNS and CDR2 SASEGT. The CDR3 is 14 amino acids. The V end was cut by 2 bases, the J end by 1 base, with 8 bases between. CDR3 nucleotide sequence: TGTGCCAGCAGTGAACCCGGGCGGAACACTGAAGCTTTCTTT. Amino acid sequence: CASSEPGRNTEAFF.

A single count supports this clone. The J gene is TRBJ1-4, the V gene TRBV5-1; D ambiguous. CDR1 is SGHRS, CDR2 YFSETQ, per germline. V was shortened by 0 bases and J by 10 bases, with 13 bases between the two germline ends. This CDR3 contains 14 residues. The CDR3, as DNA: TGCGCCAGCAGCTTGGAATTCTCAGGAGCAAAACTGTTTTTT. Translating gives CASSLEFSGAKLFF.

The CDR3 sequence is CASSPRDGSSYEQYV. The CDR3 DNA sequence: TGTGCCAGCTCACCCCGAGACGGGAGCTCCTACGAGCAGTACGTC. V usage is TRBV18 and J usage is TRBJ2-7; a possible D gene is TRBD2 (6 bases). The V gene's germline CDR1 is KGHSH and CDR2 LQKENI. V was cut by 3 bases and J by 0 bases, with 12 bases left in between. The CDR3 totals 15 residues.